The sequence of this TCR beta chain was determined in a study of immune characteristics of hereditary and idiopathic chronic pancreatitis. Germline loops: CDR1 LGHNA, CDR2 YSLEER. Trimming stripped 0 bases from V and 3 bases from J, with 12 bases between. This CDR3 is 16 amino acids long. The data were produced by immunoSEQ multiplex PCR, yet TCRdb's version contains in-frame clones alone and is incomplete. The sample consists of around 9,000 clones, 70% to 80% of them appearing once. Patients having total pancreatectomy with islet autotransplantation provided the chronic pancreatitis pancreas tissue. Study-wide results and caveats: Patients with more severe chronic pancreatitis had more productive TCR rearrangements. Because tissue was from TPIAT only, disease duration differences may confound results. Gene families like TRBV10, TRBV19, TRBV23 and TRBV5 were used differently between subtypes.

The table lists this clone with a few counts. What it recognizes is unknown. The chain carries TRBV4-3 and TRBJ1-3, with D possibly being TRBD1 (5 bases). The receptor comes from a human donor with chronic pancreatitis. The sample consisted of pancreas tissue with idiopathic chronic pancreatitis. The CDR3 is CASSQDRGTLGNTIYF. The CDR3 DNA reads as TGCGCCAGCAGCCAAGACCGAGGGACCCTTGGAAACACCATATATTTT.